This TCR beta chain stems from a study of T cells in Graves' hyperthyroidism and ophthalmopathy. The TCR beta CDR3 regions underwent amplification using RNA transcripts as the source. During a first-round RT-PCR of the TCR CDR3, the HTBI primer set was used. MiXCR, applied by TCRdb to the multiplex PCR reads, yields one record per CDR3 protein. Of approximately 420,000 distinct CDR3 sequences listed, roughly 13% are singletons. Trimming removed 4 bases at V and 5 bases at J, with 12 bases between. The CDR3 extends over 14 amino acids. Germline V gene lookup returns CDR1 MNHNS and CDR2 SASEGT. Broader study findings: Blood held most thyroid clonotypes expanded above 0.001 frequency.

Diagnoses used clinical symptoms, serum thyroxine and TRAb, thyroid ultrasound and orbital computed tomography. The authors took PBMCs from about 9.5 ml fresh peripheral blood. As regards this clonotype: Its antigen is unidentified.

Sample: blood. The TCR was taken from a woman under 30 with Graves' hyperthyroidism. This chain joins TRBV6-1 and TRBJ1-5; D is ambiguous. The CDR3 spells CASSGRGGYQPQHF. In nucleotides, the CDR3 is TGTGCCAGCAGTGGCCGTGGAGGATATCAGCCCCAGCATTTT.